Below are 18 T cell receptor beta chains sequenced from a single sample in a study of T cell responses to AZD1222 COVID-19 vaccine. The data were produced by immunoSEQ multiplex PCR, yet TCRdb's version contains in-frame clones alone and is incomplete. The repertoire holds some 130,000 clones, approximately 90% seen once, with about 7% in the top ten. The sequenced sample was peripheral blood, obtained on day 0 of AZD1222 vaccination. The receptors shown here come from an adult in good health.

Notes on this clone: Without the conserved terminal phenylalanine or tryptophan, this CDR3 likely stems from a read error. The limits of the CDR3 on the DNA are not certain, so only TCRdb's listed CDR3 is given. The V and J genes are TRBV7-2 and TRBJ2-7. From germline, CDR1 is SGHTA and CDR2 FQGNSA. The CDR3 sequence runs 13 residues, both termini included. The CDR3 is CASNSPTSSTPHL.

The genes are TRBV7-6 and TRBJ2-5, with 7 bases that match TRBD2. The trim removed 0 bases at V and 4 bases at J, leaving 2 bases unmatched. Germline CDR1 and CDR2: SGHVS and FNYEAQ. The CDR3 covers 14 residues. The CDR3 nucleotides are TGTGCCAGCAGCTTAGCGGGCGGGGGAGAGACCCAGTACTTC. It yields the protein CASSLAGGGETQYF. Based on the CDR3 plus reference TRBV7-6 and TRBJ2-5, the full variable domain is GAGVSQSPRYKVTKRGQDVALRCDPISGHVSLYWYRQALGQGPEFLTYFNYEAQQDKSGLPNDRFSAERPEGSISTLTIQRTEQRDSAMYRCASSLAGGGETQYFGPGTRLLVL.

The sample holds one count of this clone. The chain links TRBV11-2 to TRBJ2-7, with TRBD1 as a possible D gene (5 bases). CDR3 length equals 14 residues. Germline CDR1 reads SGHAT; CDR2 reads FQNNGV. V was shortened by 4 bases and J by 4 bases, with 14 bases between the two germline ends. The CDR3 is CASSSDTLGYEQYF. Here the CDR3 DNA reads TGTGCCAGCAGCTCGGACACCCTCGGTTACGAGCAGTACTTC.

The chain couples TRBV18 to TRBJ1-3; maybe TRBD1 (5 bases). Deletions cut 1 base from V and 4 bases from J, with 17 bases between. The CDR3 loop spans 17 amino acids. Looked up from germline, CDR1 is KGHSH and CDR2 is LQKENI. Here the CDR3 DNA reads TGTGCCAGCTCACCACTGGAAGGAAGGGACGCCGGAAACACCATATATTTT. Translated, it gives CASSPLEGRDAGNTIYF.

V is TRBV27 and J is TRBJ1-1, with D possibly matching TRBD1 (6 bases). Trimming stripped 3 bases from V and 4 bases from J, with 12 bases between. Germline CDR1 MNHEY, CDR2 SMNVEV (reference sequence). This CDR3 is built from 14 residues. The DNA for the CDR3 is TGTGCCAGCAGTTTTTGGCAGGGGTCCACTGAAGCTTTCTTT. Translated: CASSFWQGSTEAFF.

The chain couples TRBV9 to TRBJ2-5; 7 bases agree with TRBD1. The V segment lost 4 bases and the J segment 2 bases; nucleotides outside the gene matches: 14. This CDR3 is 17 amino acids long. CDR1 is SGDLS and CDR2 is YYNGEE in the germline V gene. CDR3 DNA: TGTGCCAGCAGCCCGAGGTCGGCAGGGGGTAGACAAGAGACCCAGTACTTC. The encoded protein is CASSPRSAGGRQETQYF. Using reference TRBV9 and TRBJ2-5 for the parts outside the CDR3, the full variable domain is DSGVTQTPKHLITATGQRVTLRCSPRSGDLSVYWYQQSLDQGLQFLIQYYNGEERAKGNILERFSAQQFPDLHSELNLSSLELGDSALYFCASSPRSAGGRQETQYFGPGTRLLVL.

The J gene is TRBJ1-5, the V gene TRBV7-9; 8 positions agree with TRBD1. Germline CDR1 and CDR2: SEHNR and FQNEAQ (reference sequence). The trim removed 5 bases at V and 4 bases at J, leaving 4 bases unmatched. The CDR3 sequence is 14 residues long. The CDR3 nucleotides are TGTGCCAGCAGCGCTGGACAGGGTAATCAGCCCCAGCATTTT. Its protein is CASSAGQGNQPQHF.

This chain links TRBV10-3 with TRBJ2-5, with D maybe TRBD2 (6 bases). CDR3 length equals 12 residues. V lost 7 bases, J lost 4 bases, and 10 bases lay in between. CDR1 and CDR2 (germline): ENHRY, SYGVKD. The DNA for the CDR3 is TGTGCCATCAAGGGAGCGGGAGAGACCCAGTACTTC. Translation gives CAIKGAGETQYF.

Here the CDR3 reads CSVEGESRGGGGTIYF. As DNA, the CDR3 is TGCAGCGTTGAAGGGGAATCTAGAGGGGGTGGCGGCACCATATATTTT. V is TRBV29-1 and J is TRBJ1-3, with D possibly matching TRBD1 (6 bases). There are 16 residues in the CDR3. CDR1 is SQVTM and CDR2 is ANQGSEA in the germline V gene. The V end was cut by 1 base, the J end by 9 bases, with 22 bases between.

J is TRBJ2-7 and V is TRBV3-1 (or the pseudogene TRBV3-2); 7 bases align to TRBD1. Per the germline V gene, CDR1 is LGHDT and CDR2 is YNNKEL (reference sequence). The J segment lost 4 bases and the V segment lost 5 bases, leaving 2 bases of the junction unmatched. This CDR3 spans 12 amino acids. In nucleotides, the CDR3 is TGTGCCAGCAGCAAGACAGGGTACGAGCAGTACTTC. This translates into CASSKTGYEQYF.

The chain employs TRBV2 and TRBJ2-4; tentative D call: TRBD2 (5 bases). Germline loops: CDR1 SNHLY, CDR2 FYNNEI. This CDR3 is 16 amino acids long. Trimming removed 2 bases from V and 2 bases from J, with 13 bases in between. CDR3 coding DNA: TGTGCCAGCAGTGAATACTGGAGGATTTCCAAAAACATTCAGTACTTC. It is translated as CASSEYWRISKNIQYF.

The count of this clone is one. This sequence joins TRBV7-9 and TRBJ1-6; 9 bases are shared with TRBD1. This CDR3 is 15 amino acids long. With 6 bases clipped from V and 7 bases from J, the junction kept 7 bases outside the gene matches. Germline V gives CDR1 SEHNR, CDR2 FQNEAQ (reference sequence). The CDR3 nucleotides are TGTGCCAGCAGACATATGACAGGGGGGAATTCACCCCTCCACTTT. Its protein is CASRHMTGGNSPLHF.

This sequence joins TRBV28 and TRBJ1-2; D ambiguous. V dropped 9 bases and J dropped 5 bases, with 10 bases sitting between them. The germline V gene has CDR1 MDHEN and CDR2 SYDVKM. The CDR3 extends over 11 amino acids. Written as DNA, the CDR3 is TGTGCCAGTGGACGGCTGTATGGCTACACCTTC. Amino acids: CASGRLYGYTF.

This clone was observed a single time. The chain has TRBV20-1 and TRBJ2-3, with D perhaps matching TRBD2 (6 bases). CDR1 is DFQATT and CDR2 is SNEGSKA in the germline V gene (reference sequence). The V end was cut by 3 bases, the J end by 2 bases, with 18 bases between. CDR3 length: 16 amino acids. In nucleotides, the CDR3 is TGCAGTGCTAGTTTAGCGGACAATCGACACACAGATACGCAGTATTTT. This sequence encodes CSASLADNRHTDTQYF.

V usage is TRBV7-2 and J usage is TRBJ2-2; D not certain. The germline V gene encodes CDR1 SGHTA and CDR2 FQGNSA. V was clipped by 1 base and J by 4 bases, with 7 bases between them. The CDR3 totals 14 residues. CDR3 bases: TGTGCCAGCAGCTTAGTCCAAGTCACCGGGGAGCTGTTTTTT. Amino acid sequence: CASSLVQVTGELFF.

The chain joins TRBV4-2 to TRBJ1-2; no firm D call. Trimming pared 5 bases from V and 1 base from J, leaving 8 bases between. Germline assignment: CDR1 LGHNA and CDR2 YNFKEQ. This CDR3 is built from 13 residues. The chain's CDR3 is CASSSTVNYGYTF. The CDR3 bases are TGTGCCAGCAGCAGCACTGTTAACTATGGCTACACCTTC.

This clone was observed a few times. The chain recombines TRBV30 with TRBJ2-1, with TRBD2 identical over 15 bases. Germline CDR1 reads GTSNPN; CDR2 reads SVGIG (reference sequence). V shed 3 bases, J shed 10 bases, and the junction held 4 bases outside the gene matches. CDR3 length: 14 amino acids. The CDR3 spells CAWRRTSGGGEQFF. The CDR3 bases are TGTGCCTGGAGAAGGACTAGCGGGGGGGGAGAGCAGTTCTTC.

V gene TRBV6-2 or TRBV6-3 combines with J gene TRBJ2-5; D is possibly TRBD2 (6 bases). Trimming shortened V by 0 bases and J by 2 bases, and 13 bases separated the two germline ends. This CDR3 spans 16 amino acids. Per germline, CDR1 MNHEY and CDR2 SVGEGT. The DNA for the CDR3 is TGTGCCAGCAGTTACTCGAGCGGGCAGGTACAAGAGACCCAGTACTTC. As protein: CASSYSSGQVQETQYF.